The present T cell receptor beta chain was sequenced within a study of CXCR3-negative and CXCR3-positive naive CD8 T cells. Across the whole study: A total of around 140 million TRB reads was generated, with about 1.5 +/- 0.3 million per library. Notes on the study in general: For the naive subsets, surface CD5 was similar, and TCR strength was inferred from TRB CDR3 properties.

TRB cDNA was prepared as libraries by UMI-labeled 5' RACE. TCRdb reanalyzed the 5' RACE reads, giving one entry per CDR3 protein sequence and no DNA. The sample totals under 10,000 distinct CDR3 sequences; its top ten clones hold about 1.1%. On this clonotype itself: Its antigen remains unidentified.

The germline gives CDR1 SGHVS, CDR2 FNYEAQ. The CDR3 is 15 residues long. The receptor was isolated from a human donor in good health. Some clones in this sample may be carry-over from other donors' samples. This chain links TRBV7-6 with TRBJ2-1; TCRdb's D call, TRBD1, is unchecked because there is no DNA. The material sequenced was naive CXCR3- CD8+ T cells from blood. The subset was: CD45RO-CCR7+CD27+CD95- naive CD8+ T cells lacking CXCR3 (TNR3-). The CDR3 protein is CASSPLTGQADEQFF.